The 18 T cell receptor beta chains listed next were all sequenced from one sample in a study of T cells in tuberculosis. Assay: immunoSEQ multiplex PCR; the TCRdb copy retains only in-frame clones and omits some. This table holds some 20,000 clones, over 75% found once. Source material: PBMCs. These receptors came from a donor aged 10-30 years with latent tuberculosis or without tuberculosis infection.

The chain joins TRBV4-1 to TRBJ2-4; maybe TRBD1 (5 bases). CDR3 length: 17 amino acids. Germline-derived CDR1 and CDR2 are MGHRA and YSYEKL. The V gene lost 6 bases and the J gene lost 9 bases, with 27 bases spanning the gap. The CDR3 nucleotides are TGCGCCAGCAGACAAACAGGAGTAAGGGCTAATTTGAGCATTCAGTACTTC. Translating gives CASRQTGVRANLSIQYF.

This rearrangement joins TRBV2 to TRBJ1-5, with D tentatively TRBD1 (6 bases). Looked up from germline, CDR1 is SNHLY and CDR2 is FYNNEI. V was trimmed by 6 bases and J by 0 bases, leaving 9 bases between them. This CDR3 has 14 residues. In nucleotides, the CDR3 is TGTGCCAGCAGCTTACAGGGTAGCAATCAGCCCCAGCATTTT. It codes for CASSLQGSNQPQHF.

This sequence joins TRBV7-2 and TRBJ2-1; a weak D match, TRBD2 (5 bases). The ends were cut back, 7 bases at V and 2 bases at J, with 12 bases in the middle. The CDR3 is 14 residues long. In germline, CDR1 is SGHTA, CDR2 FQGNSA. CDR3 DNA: TGTGCCAGCACTGGGCCGGGGACCTACAATGAGCAGTTCTTC. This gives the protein CASTGPGTYNEQFF.

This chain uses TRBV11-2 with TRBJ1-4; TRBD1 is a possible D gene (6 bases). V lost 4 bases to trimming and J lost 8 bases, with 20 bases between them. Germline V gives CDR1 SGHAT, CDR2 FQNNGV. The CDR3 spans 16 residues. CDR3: CASSSPRGRVIEKLFF. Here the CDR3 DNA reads TGTGCCAGCAGCTCCCCGCGGGGGCGGGTGATAGAAAAACTGTTTTTT.

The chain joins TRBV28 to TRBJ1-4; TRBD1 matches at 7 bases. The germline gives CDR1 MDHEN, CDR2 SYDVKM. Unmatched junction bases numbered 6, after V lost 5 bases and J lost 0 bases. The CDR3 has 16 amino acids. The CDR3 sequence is CASSQPDRATNEKLFF. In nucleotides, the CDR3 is TGTGCCAGCAGTCAACCCGACAGGGCAACTAATGAAAAACTGTTTTTT.

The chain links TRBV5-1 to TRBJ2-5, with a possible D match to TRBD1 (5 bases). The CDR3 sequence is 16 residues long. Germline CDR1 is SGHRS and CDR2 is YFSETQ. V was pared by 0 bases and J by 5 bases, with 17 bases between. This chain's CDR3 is CASSLAGQGIEETQYF. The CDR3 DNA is TGCGCCAGCAGCTTGGCCGGGCAGGGAATTGAGGAGACCCAGTACTTC.

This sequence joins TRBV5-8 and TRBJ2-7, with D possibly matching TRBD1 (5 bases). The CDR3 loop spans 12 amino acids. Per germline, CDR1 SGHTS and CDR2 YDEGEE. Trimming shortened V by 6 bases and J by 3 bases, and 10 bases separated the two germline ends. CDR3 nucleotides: TGTGCCAGCAAAGGACACCTCTACGAGCAGTACTTC. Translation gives CASKGHLYEQYF.

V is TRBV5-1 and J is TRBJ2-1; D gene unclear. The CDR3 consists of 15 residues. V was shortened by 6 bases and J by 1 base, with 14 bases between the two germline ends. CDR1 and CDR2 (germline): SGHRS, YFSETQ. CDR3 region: CASTSHYYSYNEQFF. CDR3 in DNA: TGCGCCAGCACCTCCCACTATTATTCCTACAATGAGCAGTTCTTC.

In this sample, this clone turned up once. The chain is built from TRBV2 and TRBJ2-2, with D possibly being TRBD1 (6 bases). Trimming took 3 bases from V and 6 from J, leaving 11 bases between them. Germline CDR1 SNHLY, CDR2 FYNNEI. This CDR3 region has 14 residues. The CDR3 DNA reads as TGTGCCAGCAGTGACCCTTCAGGGGCCGGGGAGCTGTTTTTT. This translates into CASSDPSGAGELFF.

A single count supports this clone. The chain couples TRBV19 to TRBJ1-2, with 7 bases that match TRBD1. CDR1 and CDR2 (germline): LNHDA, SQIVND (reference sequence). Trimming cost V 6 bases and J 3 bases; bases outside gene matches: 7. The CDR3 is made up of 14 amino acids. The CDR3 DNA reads TGTGCCAGTAGCCCTGACAGGGTCGACTATGGCTACACCTTC. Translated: CASSPDRVDYGYTF.

This chain's CDR3 is CASSETDRHNEQFF. In DNA, the CDR3 is TGTGCCAGCAGTGAAACTGACAGGCACAATGAGCAGTTCTTC. V and J are TRBV25-1 and TRBJ2-1; D may be TRBD1 (6 bases). The CDR3 has 14 residues. Trimming took off 2 bases at V and 5 bases at J, with 10 bases between the two ends. The germline gives CDR1 MGHDK, CDR2 SYGVNS.

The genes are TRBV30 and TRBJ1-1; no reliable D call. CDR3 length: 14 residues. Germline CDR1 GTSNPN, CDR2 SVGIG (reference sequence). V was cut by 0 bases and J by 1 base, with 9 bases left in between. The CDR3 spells CAWSVGLSNTEAFF. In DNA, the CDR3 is TGTGCCTGGAGTGTCGGTCTCTCGAACACTGAAGCTTTCTTT. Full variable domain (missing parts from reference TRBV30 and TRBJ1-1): SQTIHQWPATLVQPVGSPLSLECTVEGTSNPNLYWYRQAAGRGLQLLFYSVGIGQISSEVPQNLSASRPQDRQFILSSKKLLLSDSGFYLCAWSVGLSNTEAFFGQGTRLTVV.

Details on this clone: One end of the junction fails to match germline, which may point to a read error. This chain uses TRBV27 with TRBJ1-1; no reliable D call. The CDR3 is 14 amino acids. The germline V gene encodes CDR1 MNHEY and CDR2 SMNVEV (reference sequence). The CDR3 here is CASSLSGGNTEAFF. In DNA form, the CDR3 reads TGTGCCAGCAGTCTATCCGGCGGGAACACTGAAGCTTTCTTT.

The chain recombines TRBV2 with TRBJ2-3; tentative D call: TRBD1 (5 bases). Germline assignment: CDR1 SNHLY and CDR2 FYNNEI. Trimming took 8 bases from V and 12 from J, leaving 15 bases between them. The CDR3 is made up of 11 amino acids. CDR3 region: CASFGALVQYF. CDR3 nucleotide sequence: TGTGCCAGCTTTGGGGCACTGGTCCAGTATTTT.

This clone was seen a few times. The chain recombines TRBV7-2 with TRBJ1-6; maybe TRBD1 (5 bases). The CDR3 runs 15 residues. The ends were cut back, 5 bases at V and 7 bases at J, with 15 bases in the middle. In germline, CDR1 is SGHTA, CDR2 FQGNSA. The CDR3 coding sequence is TGTGCCAGCAGCCGGTTCAGGGAAAGCAATTCACCCCTCCACTTT. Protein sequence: CASSRFRESNSPLHF.

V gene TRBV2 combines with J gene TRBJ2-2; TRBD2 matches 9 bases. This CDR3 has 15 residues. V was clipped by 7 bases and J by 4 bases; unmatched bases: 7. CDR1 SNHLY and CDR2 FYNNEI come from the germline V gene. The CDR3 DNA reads TGTGCCAGCAAGGAGTTAGCGGGGGTCACCGGGGAGCTGTTTTTT. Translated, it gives CASKELAGVTGELFF.

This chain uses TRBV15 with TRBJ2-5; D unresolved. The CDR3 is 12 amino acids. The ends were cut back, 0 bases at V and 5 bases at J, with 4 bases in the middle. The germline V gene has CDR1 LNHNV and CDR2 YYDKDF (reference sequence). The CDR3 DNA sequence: TGTGCCACCAGCAGAGATCAGGAGACCCAGTACTTC. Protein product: CATSRDQETQYF.

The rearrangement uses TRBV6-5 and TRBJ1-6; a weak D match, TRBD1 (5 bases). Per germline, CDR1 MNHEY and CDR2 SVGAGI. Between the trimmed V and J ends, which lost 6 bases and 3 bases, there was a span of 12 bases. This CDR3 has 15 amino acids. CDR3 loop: CASRADRDYNSPLHF. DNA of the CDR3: TGTGCCAGCAGAGCCGACAGAGACTATAATTCACCCCTCCACTTT.